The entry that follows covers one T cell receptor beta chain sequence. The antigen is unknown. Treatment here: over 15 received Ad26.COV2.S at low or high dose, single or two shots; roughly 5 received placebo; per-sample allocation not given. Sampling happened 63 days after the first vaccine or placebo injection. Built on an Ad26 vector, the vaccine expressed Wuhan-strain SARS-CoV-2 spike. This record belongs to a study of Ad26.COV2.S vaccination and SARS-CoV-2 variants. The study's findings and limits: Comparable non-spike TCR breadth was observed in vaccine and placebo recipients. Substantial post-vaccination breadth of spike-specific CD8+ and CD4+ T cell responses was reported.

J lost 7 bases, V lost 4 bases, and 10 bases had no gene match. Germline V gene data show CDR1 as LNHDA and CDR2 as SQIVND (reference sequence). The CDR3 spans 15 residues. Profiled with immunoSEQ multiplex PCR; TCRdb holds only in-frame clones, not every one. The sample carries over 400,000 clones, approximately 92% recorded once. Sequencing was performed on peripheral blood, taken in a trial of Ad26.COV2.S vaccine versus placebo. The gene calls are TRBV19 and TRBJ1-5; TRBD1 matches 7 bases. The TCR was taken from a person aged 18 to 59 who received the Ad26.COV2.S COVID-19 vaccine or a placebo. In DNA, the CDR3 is TGTGCCAGTAGTAGTGGGGCAGGGGGGAGGCAGCCCCAGCATTTT. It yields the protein CASSSGAGGRQPQHF.